The T cell receptor (beta chain) under discussion was sequenced for a study of response to subunit inactivated influenza vaccine. TCRdb reanalysed the RT-PCR reads using MiXCR and keeps one entry per CDR3 protein. The table lists some 570,000 distinct CDR3 sequences, approximately 10% of them singletons. The study, taken as a whole, reports: With each seasonal influenza vaccination, the authors suggested, few new T cells are recruited.

In the case of this clonotype: Its antigen is currently unknown.

The CDR3 is 15 residues long. V lost 2 bases and J lost 7, with 15 bases in between. Germline CDR1 SGHRS, CDR2 YFSETQ. These data are also associated with another study on T cells expressing NK-cell markers. Per that study: A 5'RACE template switching approach incorporating UMIs was used to make TCR beta cDNA. Whether the expanded NKG2C+ T cell clones recognized HCMV remained unclear.

The source of this sequence is a man aged 45-60 years who received an inactivated influenza vaccine. The material was PBMCs from blood, obtained on the day of vaccination. This chain links TRBV5-1 with TRBJ1-4, with D maybe TRBD1 (5 bases). CDR3 bases: TGCGCCAGCAGCTTACGGGGCCAGGGCGTTGAAAAACTGTTTTTT. This encodes CASSLRGQGVEKLFF. The variable domain in full, with the rest retrieved from reference TRBV5-1 and TRBJ1-4, is KAGVTQTPRYLIKTRGQQVTLSCSPISGHRSVSWYQQTPGQGLQFLFEYFSETQRNKGNFPGRFSGRQFSNSRSEMNVSTLELGDSALYLCASSLRGQGVEKLFFGSGTQLSVL.